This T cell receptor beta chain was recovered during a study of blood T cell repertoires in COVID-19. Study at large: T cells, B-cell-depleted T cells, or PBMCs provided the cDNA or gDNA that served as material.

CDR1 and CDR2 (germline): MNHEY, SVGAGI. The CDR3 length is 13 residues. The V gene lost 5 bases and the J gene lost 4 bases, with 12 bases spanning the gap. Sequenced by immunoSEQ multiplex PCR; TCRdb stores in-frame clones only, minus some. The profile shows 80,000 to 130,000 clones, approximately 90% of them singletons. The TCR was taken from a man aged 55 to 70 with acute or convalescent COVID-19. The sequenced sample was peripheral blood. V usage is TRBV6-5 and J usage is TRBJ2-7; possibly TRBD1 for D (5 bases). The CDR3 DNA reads TGTGCCAGCAGTCGTGCGCAGGGTTACGAGCAGTACTTC. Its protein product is CASSRAQGYEQYF.